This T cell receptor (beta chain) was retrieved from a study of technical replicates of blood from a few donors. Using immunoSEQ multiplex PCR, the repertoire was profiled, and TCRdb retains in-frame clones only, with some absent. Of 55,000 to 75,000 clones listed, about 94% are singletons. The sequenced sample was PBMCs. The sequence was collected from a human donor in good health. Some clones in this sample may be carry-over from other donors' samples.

Here the CDR3 DNA reads TGTGCCATCAGTGAGTCTCCACTAGCCTCCTACGAGCAGTACTTC. Protein: CAISESPLASYEQYF. The J gene is TRBJ2-7, the V gene TRBV10-3; D might be TRBD2 (6 bases). Germline loops: CDR1 ENHRY, CDR2 SYGVKD. The CDR3 totals 15 residues. Trimming removed 0 bases at V and 0 bases at J, with 9 bases between.